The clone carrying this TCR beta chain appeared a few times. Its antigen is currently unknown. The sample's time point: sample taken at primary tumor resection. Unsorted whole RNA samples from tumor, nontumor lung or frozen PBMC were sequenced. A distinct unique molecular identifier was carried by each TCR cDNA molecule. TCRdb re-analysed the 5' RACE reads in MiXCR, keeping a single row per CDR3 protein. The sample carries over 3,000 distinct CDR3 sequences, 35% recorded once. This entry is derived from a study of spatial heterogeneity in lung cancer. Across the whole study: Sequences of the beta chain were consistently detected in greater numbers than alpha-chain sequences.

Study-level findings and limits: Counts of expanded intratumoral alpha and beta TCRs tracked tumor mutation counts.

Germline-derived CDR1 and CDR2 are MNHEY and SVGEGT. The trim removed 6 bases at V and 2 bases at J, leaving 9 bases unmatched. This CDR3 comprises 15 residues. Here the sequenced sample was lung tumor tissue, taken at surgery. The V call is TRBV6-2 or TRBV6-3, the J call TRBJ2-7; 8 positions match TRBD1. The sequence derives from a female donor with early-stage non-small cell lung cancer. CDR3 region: CASRGRQGLTYEQYF. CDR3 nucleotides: TGTGCCAGCAGGGGAAGACAGGGGCTGACCTACGAGCAGTACTTC.